What follows are 32 T cell receptor beta chains derived from one specimen sequenced in a study of blood T cell repertoires in COVID-19. The assay was immunoSEQ multiplex PCR, and TCRdb's table has in-frame clones only and misses some. The data hold a few hundred thousand clones, with approximately 82% observed a single time. Sequencing used peripheral blood. The receptors stem from a woman aged 18-29 years with acute or convalescent COVID-19.

The chain combines TRBV28 with TRBJ2-1; no firm D call. The germline V gene encodes CDR1 MDHEN and CDR2 SYDVKM. This CDR3 is 13 amino acids long. The ends were cut back, 6 bases at V and 5 bases at J, with 11 bases in the middle. The CDR3 sequence is CASSPPLNNEQFF. The CDR3 DNA sequence: TGTGCCAGCAGCCCCCCGTTAAACAATGAGCAGTTCTTC.

This chain links TRBV7-9 with TRBJ1-2; tentative D call: TRBD1 (5 bases). The CDR3 has 16 amino acids. The germline V gene encodes CDR1 SEHNR and CDR2 FQNEAQ (reference sequence). Trimming left V 1 base short and J 0 bases short, with 12 bases between. CDR3 protein: CASSLELTGPNYGYTF. In DNA form, the CDR3 reads TGTGCCAGCAGCTTAGAATTAACAGGTCCTAACTATGGCTACACCTTC.

This sequence joins TRBV5-1 and TRBJ2-1, with 14 bases fitting TRBD2. This CDR3 has 15 amino acids. V gave up 3 bases and J gave up 8 bases; unmatched junction bases: 4. CDR1 is SGHRS, CDR2 YFSETQ, per germline. The CDR3 sequence is CASSSGLAGVHEQFF. The DNA of the CDR3 is TGCGCCAGCAGCTCGGGACTAGCGGGAGTACATGAGCAGTTCTTC.

This chain joins TRBV27 and TRBJ1-1, with 7 bases lining up with TRBD1. CDR1 and CDR2 from the germline V gene are MNHEY and SMNVEV (reference sequence). This CDR3 has 14 residues. Trimming at V came to 7 bases and at J to 1 base, leaving 6 bases not matched to a gene. CDR3 loop: CASNIAGGNTEAFF. CDR3 nucleotide sequence: TGTGCCAGCAACATCGCAGGGGGGAACACTGAAGCTTTCTTT.

The chain uses TRBV6-5 and TRBJ2-1; no firm D call. The V end lost 2 bases, the J end lost 0 bases, and 8 bases lay between the germline ends. The CDR3 is 15 residues long. CDR1 is MNHEY and CDR2 is SVGAGI in the germline V gene. DNA for the CDR3: TGTGCCAGCAGTTACGGCCCCAGCTCCTACAATGAGCAGTTCTTC. Translating gives CASSYGPSSYNEQFF.

This chain connects TRBV6-5 to TRBJ2-3; 7 positions agree with TRBD2. This CDR3 has 15 residues. J was trimmed by 6 bases and V by 0 bases; bases with no gene match: 6. Per germline, CDR1 MNHEY and CDR2 SVGAGI. The CDR3 DNA sequence: TGTGCCAGCAGTTACTCGACCTGGGGGGGGGATACGCAGTATTTT. This translates into CASSYSTWGGDTQYF.

The rearrangement links TRBV30 to TRBJ2-1; possible D gene TRBD2, 5 bases. CDR3 length: 14 residues. In germline, CDR1 is GTSNPN, CDR2 SVGIG (reference sequence). V shed 1 base and J shed 6 bases, with 13 bases lying between them. CDR3 nucleotides: TGTGCCTGGAGTGGGAGTACACGGGGCAATGAGCAGTTCTTC. Its translation is CAWSGSTRGNEQFF.

V and J are TRBV7-9 and TRBJ2-5; maybe TRBD2 (5 bases). The germline V and J ends were trimmed by 2 bases and 2 bases, with 12 bases remaining between them. Germline assignment: CDR1 SEHNR and CDR2 FQNEAQ (reference sequence). The CDR3 spans 15 residues. This chain's CDR3 is CASSLLGALQETQYF. CDR3 DNA: TGTGCCAGCAGCTTACTGGGAGCCCTTCAAGAGACCCAGTACTTC.

The chain is built from TRBV7-8 and TRBJ1-1, with TRBD1 as a possible D gene (6 bases). Germline V gene lookup returns CDR1 SGHVS and CDR2 FQNEAQ. The CDR3 length is 14 residues. V was pared by 3 bases and J by 0 bases, with 8 bases between. The CDR3 loop is CASSLTGLNTEAFF. The DNA for the CDR3 is TGTGCCAGCAGCTTGACAGGACTGAACACTGAAGCTTTCTTT. Using reference TRBV7-8 and TRBJ1-1 for the parts outside the CDR3, the full variable domain is GAGVSQSPRYKVAKRGQDVALRCDPISGHVSLFWYQQALGQGPEFLTYFQNEAQLDKSGLPSDRFFAERPEGSVSTLKIQRTQQEDSAVYLCASSLTGLNTEAFFGQGTRLTVV.

This chain links TRBV19 with TRBJ2-1, with no clear D. V lost 5 bases and J lost 3, with 8 bases in between. The germline V gene has CDR1 LNHDA and CDR2 SQIVND (reference sequence). This CDR3 region has 13 residues. The chain's CDR3 is CASSSYYYNEQFF. The CDR3 bases are TGTGCCAGTAGTTCGTACTACTACAATGAGCAGTTCTTC.

The chain recombines TRBV30 with TRBJ2-7, with TRBD2 as a possible D gene (5 bases). CDR3 length: 14 amino acids. V was trimmed by 4 bases and J by 3 bases, leaving 16 bases between them. Germline lookup yields CDR1 GTSNPN and CDR2 SVGIG (reference sequence). CDR3 in DNA: TGTGCCTGGAATTTGGGGAGACAATACTACGAGCAGTACTTC. Amino acids: CAWNLGRQYYEQYF.

The rearrangement uses TRBV7-9 and TRBJ2-7, with 11 bases lining up with TRBD1. The CDR3 runs to 15 residues. With V trimmed by 5 bases and J by 2 bases, 5 bases remained unmatched. CDR1 and CDR2 from the germline V gene are SEHNR and FQNEAQ (reference sequence). CDR3 bases: TGTGCCAGCAGCCCTGGGACAGGGGGACCCTACGAGCAGTACTTC. It is translated as CASSPGTGGPYEQYF.

This clone has just one count. CDR3 sequence: CASSQERQGATGELFF. CDR3 bases: TGCGCCAGCAGCCAAGAGCGACAGGGGGCCACCGGGGAGCTGTTTTTT. V gene TRBV4-3 combines with J gene TRBJ2-2; the match to TRBD1 covers 10 bases. J gave up 4 bases and V 0 bases, and 2 bases lay outside the gene matches. Germline-derived CDR1 and CDR2 are LGHNA and YSLEER. The CDR3 has 16 amino acids.

The chain carries TRBV18 and TRBJ1-5; 9 bases map to TRBD1. With 6 bases clipped from V and 7 bases from J, the junction kept 13 bases outside the gene matches. The CDR3 has 16 amino acids. CDR1 and CDR2 from the germline V gene are KGHSH and LQKENI. In nucleotides, the CDR3 is TGTGCCAGCTCCAGTCCCGATGACAGGGGGAGGCAGCCCCAGCATTTT. It encodes CASSSPDDRGRQPQHF.

V and J are TRBV6-5 and TRBJ2-3; perhaps TRBD1 as D (6 bases). The CDR3 runs 15 residues. Germline V lookup: CDR1 MNHEY, CDR2 SVGAGI. V lost 7 bases and J lost 0, with 14 bases in between. CDR3 DNA: TGTGCCAGCACCCCAGCGGACAGTAGCACAGATACGCAGTATTTT. Residues: CASTPADSSTDTQYF.

This chain uses TRBV3-1 (or the pseudogene TRBV3-2) with TRBJ1-2; D not certain. The germline V gene has CDR1 LGHDT and CDR2 YNNKEL (reference sequence). This CDR3 spans 12 amino acids. Trimming took off 1 base at V and 8 bases at J, with 8 bases between the two ends. CDR3 protein: CASSQARVGYTF. The CDR3 DNA is TGTGCCAGCAGCCAAGCTCGCGTGGGCTACACCTTC.

The V and J genes are TRBV28 and TRBJ2-3, with TRBD1 matching over 7 bases. The germline gives CDR1 MDHEN, CDR2 SYDVKM. With V trimmed by 3 bases and J by 6 bases, 6 bases remained unmatched. The length of the CDR3 is 14 residues. CDR3 region: CASSLGQGVDTQYF. The CDR3 DNA is TGTGCCAGCAGTTTGGGGCAGGGGGTGGATACGCAGTATTTT. The variable domain in full, completed from reference TRBV28 and TRBJ2-3, reads DVKVTQSSRYLVKRTGEKVFLECVQDMDHENMFWYRQDPGLGLRLIYFSYDVKMKEKGDIPEGYSVSREKKERFSLILESASTNQTSMYLCASSLGQGVDTQYFGPGTRLTVL.

V gene TRBV7-8 combines with J gene TRBJ2-7; D is ambiguous. The length of the CDR3 is 17 residues. The V gene lost 1 base and the J gene lost 2 bases, with 18 bases spanning the gap. Per germline, CDR1 SGHVS and CDR2 FQNEAQ. The chain's CDR3 is CASSLVGLTLSPYEQYF. The CDR3 bases are TGTGCCAGCAGCTTAGTCGGTCTTACCCTCTCTCCCTACGAGCAGTACTTC.

The chain recombines TRBV4-1 with TRBJ2-5; 7 bases are a match to TRBD1. After removal of 1 base from V and 5 bases from J, the junction contained 1 base not matched to a gene. The CDR3 extends over 13 amino acids. CDR1 is MGHRA and CDR2 is YSYEKL in the germline V gene. The CDR3 loop reads CASSQVGGETQYF. CDR3 coding DNA: TGCGCCAGCAGCCAAGTAGGGGGCGAGACCCAGTACTTC.

The chain combines TRBV6-5 with TRBJ1-6; 8 bases agree with TRBD1. The CDR3 covers 15 residues. Trimming at V came to 6 bases and at J to 5 bases, leaving 6 bases not matched to a gene. In germline, CDR1 is MNHEY, CDR2 SVGAGI. CDR3 in amino acids: CASRGGTGDNSPLHF. As DNA, the CDR3 is TGTGCCAGCAGGGGCGGGACAGGCGATAATTCACCCCTCCACTTT.

The chain recombines TRBV5-1 with TRBJ2-1; 13 bases fit TRBD2. CDR3 length equals 18 residues. The germline V gene encodes CDR1 SGHRS and CDR2 YFSETQ. J lost 6 bases, V lost 4 bases, and 13 bases had no gene match. The CDR3 reads CASSPVGTSGKGSNEQFF. As DNA, the CDR3 is TGCGCCAGCAGCCCTGTCGGGACTAGCGGGAAGGGGTCCAATGAGCAGTTCTTC.

V gene TRBV5-1 combines with J gene TRBJ2-3; 8 nucleotides line up with TRBD2. Germline loops: CDR1 SGHRS, CDR2 YFSETQ. This CDR3 is built from 17 residues. The V segment lost 0 bases and the J segment 2 bases; nucleotides outside the gene matches: 8. The CDR3 nucleotides are TGCGCCAGCAGCTTGGGGACCATAGCGGGGACCACAGATACGCAGTATTTT. It is translated as CASSLGTIAGTTDTQYF.

The chain uses TRBV29-1 and TRBJ2-7; weak D call: TRBD1 (5 bases). The germline V and J ends were trimmed by 4 bases and 3 bases, with 13 bases remaining between them. CDR1 is SQVTM, CDR2 ANQGSEA, per germline. This CDR3 is 13 amino acids long. DNA of the CDR3: TGCAGCGTTGGGGCAGGGATTCTCTACGAGCAGTACTTC. This sequence encodes CSVGAGILYEQYF.

This clone was seen a handful of times. The chain recombines TRBV7-3 with TRBJ1-2; D is unresolved. CDR1 is SGHTA, CDR2 FQGTGA, per germline. The CDR3 length is 14 residues. Between the trimmed V and J ends, which lost 2 bases and 6 bases, there was a span of 13 bases. CDR3 sequence reads: CASSLGPHPDGYTF. The CDR3 nucleotides read TGTGCCAGCAGCTTAGGGCCCCATCCTGATGGCTACACCTTC.

The CDR3 protein is CASSPNMKIANTEAFF. The CDR3, as DNA: TGTGCCAGCTCACCCAACATGAAGATTGCGAACACTGAAGCTTTCTTT. The chain joins TRBV18 to TRBJ1-1; D remains unclear. The CDR3 is made up of 16 amino acids. Trimming took off 3 bases at V and 1 base at J, with 15 bases between the two ends. Germline CDR1 is KGHSH and CDR2 is LQKENI. The full variable domain, rest sourced from reference TRBV18 and TRBJ1-1, is NAGVMQNPRHLVRRRGQEARLRCSPMKGHSHVYWYRQLPEEGLKFMVYLQKENIIDESGMPKERFSAEFPKEGPSILRIQQVVRGDSAAYFCASSPNMKIANTEAFFGQGTRLTVV.

V gene TRBV30 combines with J gene TRBJ1-3; D may be TRBD1 (5 bases). V lost 0 bases, J lost 2 bases, and 11 bases lay in between. The V gene's germline CDR1 is GTSNPN and CDR2 SVGIG (reference sequence). This CDR3 region has 15 residues. The CDR3 spells CAWSVWGSPGNTIYF. CDR3 sequence (DNA): TGTGCCTGGAGTGTATGGGGCAGTCCTGGAAACACCATATATTTT.

The chain combines TRBV5-6 with TRBJ2-1; possibly TRBD1 for D (6 bases). Germline lookup yields CDR1 SGHDT and CDR2 YYEEEE. The CDR3 is 12 residues long. Trimming left V 3 bases short and J 9 bases short, with 10 bases between. The chain's CDR3 is CASSWDKIEQFF. For the CDR3, the DNA is TGTGCCAGCAGCTGGGACAAGATTGAGCAGTTCTTC.

This clone was observed a handful of times. This chain connects TRBV5-5 to TRBJ1-5; tentatively, D is TRBD1 (5 bases). V was cut by 1 base and J by 5 bases, with 13 bases left in between. The V gene's germline CDR1 is SGHKS and CDR2 YYEKEE (reference sequence). The CDR3 sequence is 15 residues long. The CDR3 loop is CASSLIAGSYQPQHF. The CDR3 bases are TGTGCCAGCAGCTTGATAGCAGGGTCGTATCAGCCCCAGCATTTT.

The rearrangement uses TRBV7-9 and TRBJ2-5; D not certain. V was clipped by 2 bases and J by 4 bases, with 20 bases between them. CDR3 length: 17 residues. Germline values: CDR1 SEHNR, CDR2 FQNEAQ (reference sequence). CDR3 nucleotides: TGTGCCAGCAGCTTATTTTCCCTTCTCTATTTGCGAGAGACCCAGTACTTC. It codes for CASSLFSLLYLRETQYF. Complete variable domain (other parts from reference TRBV7-9 and TRBJ2-5): DTGVSQNPRHKITKRGQNVTFRCDPISEHNRLYWYRQTLGQGPEFLTYFQNEAQLEKSRLLSDRFSAERPKGSFSTLEIQRTEQGDSAMYLCASSLFSLLYLRETQYFGPGTRLLVL.

This clone was counted a single time. The CDR3 DNA is TGTGCCAGCAGCTTAGGGGACATCTACAATGAGCAGTTCTTC. It codes for CASSLGDIYNEQFF. This chain links TRBV7-9 with TRBJ2-1; a weak D match, TRBD1 (6 bases). Germline CDR1 SEHNR, CDR2 FQNEAQ (reference sequence). This CDR3 is 14 amino acids long. Trimming left V 1 base short and J 3 bases short, with 7 bases between.

This clone came up once. The chain links TRBV27 to TRBJ2-1; 11 bases are shared with TRBD2. This CDR3 comprises 15 residues. CDR1 MNHEY and CDR2 SMNVEV come from the germline V gene (reference sequence). Trimming took 5 bases from V and 4 from J; bases not matched to a gene: 4. In DNA form, the CDR3 reads TGTGCCAGCAGTCCACGGACTAGCGGGTACAATGAGCAGTTCTTC. Amino acids: CASSPRTSGYNEQFF.

The chain joins TRBV19 to TRBJ1-4, with unresolved D. The CDR3 extends over 15 amino acids. The V and J ends lost 4 bases and 3 bases respectively, with 12 bases between them. Germline CDR1 reads LNHDA; CDR2 reads SQIVND (reference sequence). In DNA, the CDR3 is TGTGCCAGTAGTAACCCCCGGGAGGCTAATGAAAAACTGTTTTTT. Translating gives CASSNPREANEKLFF.